A selection of T cell receptor beta chains follows, all from one sample in a study of early T cells in non-severe SARS-CoV-2 infection. TCRdb recomputed calls from the 5' RACE reads with MiXCR, one row per CDR3 protein. The table shows over 75,000 distinct CDR3 sequences, with under 15% occurring only once. Sequences were obtained from whole blood. All receptors come from an adult who was a healthcare worker with PCR-confirmed SARS-CoV-2 infection or an uninfected control (not recorded which). Both conserved end residues are part of each CDR3. Fields, in order: D gene, clone size, V gene, J gene, CDR3 DNA, CDR3 protein. The D gene is left open where the match is weak. Clone size is given for some rows only: seen once, a few or many times, or a class if the clone is expanded.

NA	many	TRBV20-1	TRBJ1-1	TGCAGTGCTAGAGATCGGGGAGCGAACAATGAAGCTTTCTTT	CSARDRGANNEAFF
NA	NA	TRBV28	TRBJ1-2	TGTGCCAGCAGGCAAGGGGGATCTAACTATGGCTACACCTTC	CASRQGGSNYGYTF
NA	NA	TRBV11-2	TRBJ2-7	TGTGCCAGCAGCCTAAGGGACGGACGGCAGTCCTTC	CASSLRDGRQSF
TRBD1	many	TRBV12-3/TRBV12-4	TRBJ1-5	TGTGCCAGCAGTCGGGACAGGTTGAATCAGCCCCAGCATTTT	CASSRDRLNQPQHF
TRBD1	many	TRBV7-9	TRBJ1-1	TGTGCCAGCAGCCGAGGGGGCTACACTGAAGCTTTCTTT	CASSRGGYTEAFF
TRBD2	many	TRBV7-2	TRBJ2-3	TGTGCCAGCAGCTTAGTTAGCGGGGGGCCTAGCACAGATACGCAGTATTTT	CASSLVSGGPSTDTQYF
TRBD2	NA	TRBV6-1	TRBJ2-1	TGTGCCAGCAGTGAAGAGACGCGGGGGGGGCAGTTCTTC	CASSEETRGGQFF
NA	many	TRBV28	TRBJ2-1	TGTGCCAGCAGACTTAGGGACCACGGGAATGAGCAGTTCTTC	CASRLRDHGNEQFF
NA	few	TRBV19	TRBJ1-1	TGTGCCAGTACCAGACAGGCTAACACTGAAGCTTTCTTT	CASTRQANTEAFF
TRBD1	many	TRBV28	TRBJ1-1	TGTGCCAGCAGTTCCTCAGGGGGCGAAACTGAAGCTTTCTTT	CASSSSGGETEAFF
NA	many	TRBV5-1	TRBJ1-1	TGCGCCAGCAGGGAACAGAGTAACACTGAAGCTTTCTTT	CASREQSNTEAFF
TRBD1	many	TRBV19	TRBJ1-5	TGTGCCAGTCTCCAGGGGACAGGTGGTCGTCGGCCCCAGCATTTT	CASLQGTGGRRPQHF
TRBD2	NA	TRBV28	TRBJ2-3	TGTGCCATCAGGACCGGGACTAGCGGGGGCCTACCCAGGGATACGCAGTATTTT	CAIRTGTSGGLPRDTQYF
NA	few	TRBV5-5	TRBJ1-1	TGTGCCAGCAGCTTGGAAGGGAGGATGGCGGCTTTCTTT	CASSLEGRMAAFF
NA	few	TRBV29-1	TRBJ2-2	TGCAGCGTTGAGTCCAGGCTAAACACCGGGGAGCTGTTTTTT	CSVESRLNTGELFF
NA	few	TRBV20-1	TRBJ1-2	TGCAGTGCTATTCAGCCGCCCTCAGGCTATGGCTACACCTTC	CSAIQPPSGYGYTF
NA	few	TRBV5-6	TRBJ2-2	TGTGCCAGCAGCACCCACAGGCTATACACCGGGGAGCTGTTTTTT	CASSTHRLYTGELFF